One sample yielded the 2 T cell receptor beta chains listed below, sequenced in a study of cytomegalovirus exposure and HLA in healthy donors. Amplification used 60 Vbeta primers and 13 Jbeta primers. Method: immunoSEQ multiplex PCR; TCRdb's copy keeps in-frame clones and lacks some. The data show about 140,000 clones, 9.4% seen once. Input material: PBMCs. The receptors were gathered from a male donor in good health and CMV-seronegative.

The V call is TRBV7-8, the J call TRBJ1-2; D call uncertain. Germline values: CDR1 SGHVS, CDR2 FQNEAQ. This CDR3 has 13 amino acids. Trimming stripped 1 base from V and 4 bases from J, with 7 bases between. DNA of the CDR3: TGTGCCAGCAGCTTAGGGGCGGGCTATGGCTACACCTTC. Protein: CASSLGAGYGYTF.

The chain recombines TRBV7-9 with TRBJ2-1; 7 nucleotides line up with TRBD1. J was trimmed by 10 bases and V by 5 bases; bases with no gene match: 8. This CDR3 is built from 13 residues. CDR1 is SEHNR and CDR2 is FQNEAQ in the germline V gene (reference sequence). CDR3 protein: CASSPPGGEEQFF. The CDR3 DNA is TGTGCCAGCAGCCCCCCAGGGGGAGAAGAGCAGTTCTTC.